What follows are 2 T cell receptor beta chains derived from one specimen sequenced in a study of T-cell reconstitution after alpha-beta-depleted transplantation in children. Unique molecular identifiers tagged the TCRbeta library. TCRdb re-analysed the PCR reads in MiXCR, keeping a single row per CDR3 protein. This table has about 300,000 distinct CDR3 sequences, roughly a tenth appearing once. The specimen was PBMCs, collected before TCRalphabeta/CD19-depleted stem cell transplant. The receptor set was obtained from a boy younger than two with acute myeloid leukemia, due to receive a stem cell transplant.

The sample holds many counts of this clonotype. The chain recombines TRBV10-3 with TRBJ2-1; D is tentatively TRBD1 or TRBD2 (5 bases each). In germline, CDR1 is ENHRY, CDR2 SYGVKD. The V end was cut by 10 bases, the J end by 0 bases, with 16 bases between. The CDR3 loop spans 15 amino acids. The CDR3 DNA sequence: TGTGCCACCTCGGACGGGGCCCTCTCCTACAATGAGCAGTTCTTC. The encoded protein is CATSDGALSYNEQFF.

This clonotype was seen ten or more times. The V and J genes are TRBV5-1 and TRBJ2-7; D is possibly TRBD1 or TRBD2 (5 bases each). Germline values: CDR1 SGHRS, CDR2 YFSETQ. The V end was cut by 1 base, the J end by 0 bases, with 17 bases between. This CDR3 is 17 amino acids long. The CDR3 DNA sequence: TGCGCCAGCAGCTTGACGGGACGGCTTTACAGCTCCTACGAGCAGTACTTC. Amino acids: CASSLTGRLYSSYEQYF.